This T cell receptor (beta chain) was obtained from a study of human T cells and chemical hapten exposure. Specified time point: patch test 2, 6 weeks after DPC sensitization. As for treatment: therapeutic diphenylcyclopropenone sensitization with weekly scalp DPC. This clonotype was observed at least ten times. CDR1 is LGHNA, CDR2 YSLEER, per germline. The CDR3 consists of 14 residues. Trimming removed 0 bases at V and 4 bases at J, with 9 bases between. TCRdb re-derived calls from the RACE reads in MiXCR, one entry per CDR3 protein. The repertoire includes about 350,000 distinct CDR3 sequences, about 6% of them detected once, and about 5% sits in the top ten.

The TCR was taken from a woman aged 18 to 35 with alopecia areata. Some clones in this sample may be carry-over from other donors' samples. This chain uses TRBV4-3 with TRBJ1-1; TRBD1 might be the D (5 bases). The input for sequencing was whole blood, taken in connection with sensitization to the hapten diphenylcyclopropenone (DPC). The chain's CDR3 is CASSQDVGVTEAFF. The CDR3 DNA follows: TGCGCCAGCAGCCAAGATGTAGGGGTCACTGAAGCTTTCTTT.